The rows below give T cell receptor beta chains drawn from one sample of a study of molecular identifiers for immune sequencing clone quantification. Each CDR3 protein is one row after TCRdb ran MiXCR on the PCR reads. The repertoire holds under 600,000 distinct CDR3 sequences, with over 20% as singletons. The specimen was naive CD8+ T cells from blood, with Jurkat cell RNA spiked in. Source of these receptors: a human donor in good health. Some libraries in this study had Jurkat cell RNA spiked in. Each CDR3 is given with its conserved first and last residue. D genes are given only for firm matches. Expanded clones are given a class, and other clones once, few, many or no size at all.

TRBJ2-1,TRBV25-1,once,.,15,CASSDFRGTYNEQFF,TGTGCCAGCAGTGATTTCCGGGGGACCTACAATGAGCAGTTCTTC
TRBJ2-5,TRBV30,few,.,15,CAWSVEGGLEVTQYF,TGTGCCTGGAGTGTTGAGGGGGGACTCGAAGTGACCCAGTACTTC
TRBJ2-7,TRBV27,many,.,16,CASSPTPGRSSYEQYF,TGTGCCAGCAGCCCAACCCCGGGACGGAGCTCCTACGAGCAGTACTTC
TRBJ2-7,TRBV13,many,.,15,CASSPNRAPVYEQYF,TGTGCCAGCAGCCCTAACCGGGCTCCGGTCTACGAGCAGTACTTC
TRBJ1-1,TRBV7-9,few,.,17,CASTPQLGTTSNTEAFF,TGTGCCAGCACCCCCCAATTGGGGACAACAAGCAACACTGAAGCTTTCTTT
TRBJ2-5,TRBV6-2/TRBV6-3,few,TRBD2,15,CASSLTLAGQETQYF,TGTGCCAGCAGTTTAACTTTAGCGGGACAAGAGACCCAGTACTTC
TRBJ2-7,TRBV11-2,many,TRBD1,13,CASSPDRAWEQYF,TGTGCCAGCAGCCCGGACAGGGCTTGGGAGCAGTACTTC
TRBJ2-5,TRBV7-9,few,TRBD2,15,CASSLGRGTQETQYF,TGTGCCAGCAGCTTGGGGAGGGGCACGCAAGAGACCCAGTACTTC
TRBJ2-2,TRBV12-3/TRBV12-4,.,.,14,CASSFESVTGGLFF,TGTGCCAGCAGTTTTGAGTCAGTCACCGGGGGGCTGTTTTTT
TRBJ1-6,TRBV28,many,.,13,CASSSRRNSPLHF,TGTGCCAGCAGTAGTCGGAGAAATTCACCCCTCCACTTT
TRBJ2-7,TRBV7-9,few,TRBD2,14,CASSPRTSGLEQYF,TGTGCCAGCAGCCCCAGGACTAGCGGCCTGGAGCAGTACTTC
TRBJ2-3,TRBV12-3/TRBV12-4,many,.,17,CASSQLERLGSTDTQYF,TGTGCCAGCAGTCAGCTAGAAAGACTAGGCAGCACAGATACGCAGTATTTT
TRBJ2-7,TRBV24-1,many,.,17,CATSDSPGDGYVWEQYF,TGTGCCACCAGTGATTCCCCCGGGGACGGATATGTTTGGGAGCAGTACTTC
TRBJ1-1,TRBV6-2/TRBV6-3,few,.,14,CASSYSKGLTEAFF,TGTGCCAGCAGTTACTCGAAAGGTTTAACTGAAGCTTTCTTT
TRBJ1-1,TRBV3-1,few,TRBD1,15,CASSQMTGGRTEAFF,TGTGCCAGCAGCCAAATGACAGGGGGCCGAACTGAAGCTTTCTTT
TRBJ1-1,TRBV5-4,few,TRBD1,17,CASSLGPTGGAYTEAFF,TGTGCCAGCAGCTTGGGACCGACAGGGGGCGCTTATACTGAAGCTTTCTTT
TRBJ1-2,TRBV27,.,.,13,CASSLRSDYGYTF,TGTGCCAGCAGTTTAAGGTCAGACTATGGCTACACCTTC
TRBJ2-7,TRBV5-1,many,.,14,CASSLEGNIYEQYF,TGCGCCAGCAGCTTGGAGGGTAACATCTACGAGCAGTACTTC
TRBJ2-2,TRBV24-1,many,.,13,CATSETGPGELFF,TGTGCCACCAGTGAAACAGGGCCCGGGGAGCTGTTTTTT
TRBJ2-7,TRBV30,many,TRBD1,14,CAWGRQGASYEQYF,TGTGCCTGGGGGAGACAGGGGGCAAGCTACGAGCAGTACTTC
TRBJ1-2,TRBV5-1,many,TRBD1,15,CASSIGTGGNYGYTF,TGCGCCAGCAGCATTGGGACAGGGGGGAACTATGGCTACACCTTC
TRBJ2-3,TRBV12-3/TRBV12-4,many,TRBD1,15,CASSIGTGAPDTQYF,TGTGCCAGCAGTATCGGGACAGGGGCGCCAGATACGCAGTATTTT
TRBJ1-6,TRBV25-1,.,.,14,CASSDPGINSPLHF,TGTGCCAGCAGTGACCCCGGGATCAATTCACCCCTCCACTTT
TRBJ2-7,TRBV6-5,.,.,14,CASSEDTYSYEQYF,TGTGCCAGCAGTGAGGACACCTACTCCTACGAGCAGTACTTC
TRBJ2-2,TRBV19,few,.,15,CASSILGPPTGELFF,TGTGCCAGTAGTATTCTCGGTCCACCCACTGGGGAGCTGTTTTTT
TRBJ1-4,TRBV7-2,many,.,12,CASSHGGGELFF,TGTGCCAGCAGCCACGGAGGAGGGGAACTGTTTTTT
TRBJ2-7,TRBV6-6,many,.,10,CASSYGEQYF,TGTGCCAGCAGTTACGGCGAGCAGTACTTC
TRBJ2-7,TRBV28,.,.,12,CASSPQVYEQCF,TGTGCCAGCAGTCCACAGGTCTACGAGCAGTGCTTC
TRBJ2-7,TRBV7-8,.,.,14,CASSPQVTGYEQYF,TGTGCCAGCAGCCCGCAAGTTACAGGGTACGAGCAGTACTTC
TRBJ1-1,TRBV7-2,many,.,13,CASSLGGLAEAFF,TGTGCCAGCAGCTTAGGCGGGTTGGCGGAAGCTTTCTTT
TRBJ1-1,TRBV6-5,few,.,14,CASSYQGHGTEAFF,TGTGCCAGCAGTTACCAGGGGCACGGCACTGAAGCTTTCTTT
TRBJ1-1,TRBV19,.,.,13,CASRDGLSTEAFF,TGTGCCAGTAGGGACGGTTTAAGCACTGAAGCTTTCTTT
TRBJ2-3,TRBV30,.,.,15,CAWSSTGGMGDTQYF,TGTGCCTGGAGTAGCACTGGCGGAATGGGAGATACGCAGTATTTT